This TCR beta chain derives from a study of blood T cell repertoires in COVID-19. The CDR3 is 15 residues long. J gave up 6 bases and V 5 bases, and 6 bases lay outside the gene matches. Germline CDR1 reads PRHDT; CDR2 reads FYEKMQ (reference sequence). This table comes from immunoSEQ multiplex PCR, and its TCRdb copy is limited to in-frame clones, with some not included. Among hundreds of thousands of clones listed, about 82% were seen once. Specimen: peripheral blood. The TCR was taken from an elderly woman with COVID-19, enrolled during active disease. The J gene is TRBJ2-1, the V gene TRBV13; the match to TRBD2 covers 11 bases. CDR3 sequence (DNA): TGTGCCAGCAGCCCCCGTCTAGCGGGGGGCAATGAGCAGTTCTTC. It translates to CASSPRLAGGNEQFF.